This section outlines one T cell receptor (beta chain) sequence together with its context. Its antigen is still unknown. This entry comes from a study of shared clonotypes between healthy human individuals. Notes on the study in general: Lower generation probabilities were found for non-shared clonotypes than for those shared by all four donors.

Over several immunoSEQ plates, each subset's genomic DNA was distributed in even portions. For sorted subsets, about 190 ng DNA per replicate equaled roughly 30,000 T cell genomes. Only in-frame clones appear in the TCRdb table, and some are missing; sequencing was by immunoSEQ multiplex PCR. The sample lists some 2,400,000 clones; roughly 95% were seen once. Germline CDR1 and CDR2: SNHLY and FYNNEI. J was trimmed by 6 bases and V by 4 bases; bases with no gene match: 8. The CDR3 has 14 residues. The rearrangement uses TRBV2 and TRBJ1-2, with 7 bases that match TRBD1. The TCR originated in a man aged 18 to 30 in good health. Sequenced: naive CD4+ T cells sorted from blood. Described subset: CD45RA+ positively selected. CDR3 sequence reads: CASSGTGSKDGYTF. CDR3 bases: TGTGCCAGCAGTGGGACAGGTTCTAAGGATGGCTACACCTTC.